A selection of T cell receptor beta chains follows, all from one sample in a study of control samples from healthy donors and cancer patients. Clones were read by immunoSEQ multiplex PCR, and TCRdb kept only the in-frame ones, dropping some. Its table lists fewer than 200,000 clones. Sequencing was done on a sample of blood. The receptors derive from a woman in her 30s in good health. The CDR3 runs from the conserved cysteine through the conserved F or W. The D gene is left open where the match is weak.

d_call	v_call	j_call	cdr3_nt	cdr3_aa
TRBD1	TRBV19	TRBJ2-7	TGTGCCAGTAGCGTACTAACAGGGGTGAGCTCCTACGAGCAGTACTTC	CASSVLTGVSSYEQYF
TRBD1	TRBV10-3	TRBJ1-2	TGTGCCATCAGTGGGGGCCGTTATCGGACAGGGGGCGTGAACTATGGCTACACCTTC	CAISGGRYRTGGVNYGYTF
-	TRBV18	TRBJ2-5	TGTGCCAGCTCACCTAGGGGAGATGAGACCCAGTACTTC	CASSPRGDETQYF
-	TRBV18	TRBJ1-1	TGTGCCAGCTCACCGGGACAAACGAACACTGAAGCTTTCTTT	CASSPGQTNTEAFF
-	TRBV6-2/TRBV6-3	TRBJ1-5	TGTGCCAGCAGTTACAGCGGAGATAGCAATCAGCCCCAGCATTTT	CASSYSGDSNQPQHF
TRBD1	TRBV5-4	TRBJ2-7	TGTGCCAGCAGCTCTCTTTTAGGGACAGACGACTACGAGCAGTACTTC	CASSSLLGTDDYEQYF
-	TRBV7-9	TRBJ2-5	TGTGCCAGCAGCTTAGACCGGGAGACCCAGTACTTC	CASSLDRETQYF
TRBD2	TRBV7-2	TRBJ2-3	TGTGCCAGCAGCCCGCCAGGGTTCCTAACTTCAGCGGGGGATACGCAGTATTTT	CASSPPGFLTSAGDTQYF
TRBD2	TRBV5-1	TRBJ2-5	TGCGCCAGCAGCACGAGACTAGCGGGGATAGAGACCCAGTACTTC	CASSTRLAGIETQYF
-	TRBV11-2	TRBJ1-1	TGTGCCAGCAGCTTAGGGCAAAACACTGAAGCTTTCTTT	CASSLGQNTEAFF
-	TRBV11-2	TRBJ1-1	TGTGCCAGTAAGACAGACCAAGTGAACACTGAAGCTTTCTTT	CASKTDQVNTEAFF
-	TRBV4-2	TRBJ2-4	TGTGCCAGCAGCCCCGGAGAACTAGCCAAAAACATTCAGTACTTC	CASSPGELAKNIQYF
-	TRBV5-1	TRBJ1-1	TGCGCCAGCAGCATAAAATCAGGGGAAACTGAAGCTTTCTTT	CASSIKSGETEAFF
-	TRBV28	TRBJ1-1	TGTGCCAGCAGTTTATCCCACCTCCATATCAGTCAAGCTTTCTTT	CASSLSHLHISQAFF
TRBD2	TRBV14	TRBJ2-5	TGTGCCAGCAGCGTCCCCTCCGGGGGGGAGACCCAGTACTTC	CASSVPSGGETQYF
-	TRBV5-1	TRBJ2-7	TGCGCCAGCAGCTTAGACCTTCACTACGAGCAGTACTTC	CASSLDLHYEQYF
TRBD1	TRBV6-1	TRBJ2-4	TGTGCCAGCAGTGGTTCCGGGACAGGACTAGCCAAAAACATTCAGTACTTC	CASSGSGTGLAKNIQYF
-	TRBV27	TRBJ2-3	TGTGCCAGCAGTTTAGCCAAGACAGATACGCAGTATTTT	CASSLAKTDTQYF
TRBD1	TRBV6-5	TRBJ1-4	TGTGCCAGCAGTAGAGGACAGGGGGCGGGTGAAAAACTGTTTTTT	CASSRGQGAGEKLFF
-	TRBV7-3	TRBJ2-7	TGTGCCAGCAGCTTAAGCACCAACTCCTACGAGCAGTACTTC	CASSLSTNSYEQYF
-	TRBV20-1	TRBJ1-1	TGCAGTGCAAAGACCGAGTATGAAGCTTTCTTT	CSAKTEYEAFF
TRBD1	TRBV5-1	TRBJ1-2	TGCGCCAGCAGCTTCGGGACAGGCTATGGCTACACCTTC	CASSFGTGYGYTF
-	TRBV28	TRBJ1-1	TGTGCCAGCAGCCCTGGGACCGACCCTGAAGCTTTCTTT	CASSPGTDPEAFF
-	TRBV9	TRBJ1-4	TGTGCCAGCAGCGTAGCGACAACTAATGAAAAACTGTTTTTT	CASSVATTNEKLFF
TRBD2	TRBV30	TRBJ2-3	TGTGCCTGGAGGTCTAGCGGGGACACAGATACGCAGTATTTT	CAWRSSGDTDTQYF
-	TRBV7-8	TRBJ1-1	TGTGCCAGCAGCTTATTCGAGTGGAACACTGAAGCTTTCTTT	CASSLFEWNTEAFF
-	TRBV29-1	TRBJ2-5	TGCAGCGTTGAGTTAGGTGAGACCCAGTACTTC	CSVELGETQYF
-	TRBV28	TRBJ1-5	TGTGCCAGCACTAAGGGGGGGGTCGTGAGAGGTCAGCCCCAGCATTTT	CASTKGGVVRGQPQHF
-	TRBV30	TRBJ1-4	TGTGCCTGGAGCCCCGGGACCGGCCATGAAAAACTGTTTTTT	CAWSPGTGHEKLFF
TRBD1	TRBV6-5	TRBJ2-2	TGTGCCAGCAGCCGCGGACAGGCTAACACCGGGGAGCTGTTTTTT	CASSRGQANTGELFF
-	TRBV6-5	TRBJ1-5	TGTGCCAGCAGACGCGATAGCAATCAGCCCCAGCATTTT	CASRRDSNQPQHF
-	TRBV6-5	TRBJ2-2	TGTGCCAGCAGTTACAGGGTACACACCGGGGAGCTGTTTTTT	CASSYRVHTGELFF
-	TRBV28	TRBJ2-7	TGTGCCACCTTGCCGGGGGCAGGGGGCTACGAGCAGTACTTC	CATLPGAGGYEQYF
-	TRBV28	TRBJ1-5	TGTGCCAGCAGTCCGATGACCGATTATAGCAATCAGCCCCAGCATTTT	CASSPMTDYSNQPQHF
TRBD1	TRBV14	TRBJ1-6	TGTGCCAGCAGCCGTCAACCTCCCAGGACAGGGTATTCACCCCTCCACTTT	CASSRQPPRTGYSPLHF
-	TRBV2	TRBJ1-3	TGTGCCAGCAGTCGGACGGGAAACACCATATATTTT	CASSRTGNTIYF
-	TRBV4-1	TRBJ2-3	TGCGCCAGCGCCCGGGACGAGTCAGATACGCAGTATTTT	CASARDESDTQYF
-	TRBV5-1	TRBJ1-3	TGCGCCAGCAGCCCGGAGTTCTACTCCGGAAACACCATATATTTT	CASSPEFYSGNTIYF
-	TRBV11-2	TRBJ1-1	TGTGCCAGCAGCTCGGGGCCGCTGCTAGGGGCTTTCTTT	CASSSGPLLGAFF
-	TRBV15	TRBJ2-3	TGTGCCACCAGCAGAGATGCGGGGGCAACCACAGATACGCAGTATTTT	CATSRDAGATTDTQYF
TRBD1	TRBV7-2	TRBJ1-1	TGTGCCAGCAGCTTAGTCGGGACAGGAGACACTGAAGCTTTCTTT	CASSLVGTGDTEAFF
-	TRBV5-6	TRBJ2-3	TGTGCCAGCAGCTTGACAGAATACACAGATACGCAGTATTTT	CASSLTEYTDTQYF
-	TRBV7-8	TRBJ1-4	TGTGCCAGCAGCCCAATGGAGAGCGCAAAAACTAATGAAAAACTGTTTTTT	CASSPMESAKTNEKLFF